The T cell receptor beta chain under discussion was sequenced for a study of T-cell reconstitution after alpha-beta-depleted transplantation in children. J was trimmed by 6 bases and V by 5 bases; bases with no gene match: 5. Germline assignment: CDR1 DFQATT and CDR2 SNEGSKA (reference sequence). This CDR3 has 13 residues. Unique molecular identifiers were incorporated when the TCRbeta library was constructed. Each CDR3 protein gets one entry after TCRdb re-called the PCR reads with MiXCR. The repertoire holds 190,000 or so distinct CDR3 sequences, with over 5.5% as singletons. The chain carries TRBV20-1 and TRBJ2-1; 9 positions match TRBD1. Sequences were derived from PBMCs from the stem cell graft donor, sampled from the stem cell graft. The sequence was collected from a human donor who donated a stem cell graft to a child with Wiskott-Aldrich syndrome. The CDR3 nucleotides read TGCAGTGCTTACGGACAGGGGACCAATGAGCAGTTCTTC. This translates into CSAYGQGTNEQFF.